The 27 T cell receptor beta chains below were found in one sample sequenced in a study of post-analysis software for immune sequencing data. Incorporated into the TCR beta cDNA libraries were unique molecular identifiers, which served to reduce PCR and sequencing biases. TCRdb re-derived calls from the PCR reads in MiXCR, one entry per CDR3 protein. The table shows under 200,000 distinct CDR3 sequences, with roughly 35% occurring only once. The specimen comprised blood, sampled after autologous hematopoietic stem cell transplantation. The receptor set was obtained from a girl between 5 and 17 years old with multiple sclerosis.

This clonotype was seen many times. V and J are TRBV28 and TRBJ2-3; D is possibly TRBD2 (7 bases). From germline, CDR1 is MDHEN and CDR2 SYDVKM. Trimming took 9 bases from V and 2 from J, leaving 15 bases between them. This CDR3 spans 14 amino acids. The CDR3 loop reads CASRGGGITDTQYF. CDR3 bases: TGTGCCAGTAGAGGGGGGGGGATCACAGATACGCAGTATTTT.

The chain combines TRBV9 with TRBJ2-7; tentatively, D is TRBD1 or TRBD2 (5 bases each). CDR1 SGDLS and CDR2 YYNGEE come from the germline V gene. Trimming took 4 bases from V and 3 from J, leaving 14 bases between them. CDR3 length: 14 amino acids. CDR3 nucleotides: TGTGCCAGCAGCCTCCGGGGCGCCGGCTACGAGCAGTACTTC. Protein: CASSLRGAGYEQYF.

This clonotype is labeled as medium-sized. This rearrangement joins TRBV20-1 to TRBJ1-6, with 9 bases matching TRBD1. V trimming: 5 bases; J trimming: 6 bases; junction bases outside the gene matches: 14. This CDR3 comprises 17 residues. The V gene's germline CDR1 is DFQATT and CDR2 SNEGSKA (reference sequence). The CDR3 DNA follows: TGCAGTGCTGGGGACAGGGAGGACAATCCTTTTAATTCACCCCTCCACTTT. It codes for CSAGDREDNPFNSPLHF.

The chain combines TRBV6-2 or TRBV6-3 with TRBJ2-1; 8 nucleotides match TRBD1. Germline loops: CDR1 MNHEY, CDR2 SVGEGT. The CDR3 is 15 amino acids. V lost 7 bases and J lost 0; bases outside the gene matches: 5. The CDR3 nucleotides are TGTGCCAGCAAAATGGACAGGGCCTCCTACAATGAGCAGTTCTTC. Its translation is CASKMDRASYNEQFF.

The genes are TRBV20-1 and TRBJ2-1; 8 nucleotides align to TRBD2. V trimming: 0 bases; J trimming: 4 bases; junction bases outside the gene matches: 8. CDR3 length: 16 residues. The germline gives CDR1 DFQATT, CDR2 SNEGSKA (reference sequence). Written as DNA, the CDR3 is TGCAGTGCTAGAGATGAACGGGAGGGCCAGTACAATGAGCAGTTCTTC. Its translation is CSARDEREGQYNEQFF.

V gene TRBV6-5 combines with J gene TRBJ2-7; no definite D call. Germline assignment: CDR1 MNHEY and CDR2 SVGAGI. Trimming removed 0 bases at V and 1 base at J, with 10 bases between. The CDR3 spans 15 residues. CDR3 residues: CASSYSLEGSYEQYF. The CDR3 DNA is TGTGCCAGCAGTTACTCCCTGGAAGGATCCTACGAGCAGTACTTC.

The CDR3 spells CASSFEGDEQYF. The CDR3 region has the DNA TGTGCCAGCAGTTTTGAGGGGGACGAGCAGTACTTC. This chain uses TRBV12-3 or TRBV12-4 with TRBJ2-7; perhaps TRBD1 as D (6 bases). Trimming took off 3 bases at V and 5 bases at J, with 8 bases between the two ends. There are 12 residues in the CDR3.

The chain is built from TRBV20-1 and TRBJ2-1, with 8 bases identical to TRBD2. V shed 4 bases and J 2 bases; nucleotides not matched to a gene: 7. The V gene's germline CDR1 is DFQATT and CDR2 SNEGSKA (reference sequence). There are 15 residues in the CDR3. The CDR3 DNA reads TGCAGTGCTACCCGGGGGGGCCTTCCCTACAATGAGCAGTTCTTC. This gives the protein CSATRGGLPYNEQFF.

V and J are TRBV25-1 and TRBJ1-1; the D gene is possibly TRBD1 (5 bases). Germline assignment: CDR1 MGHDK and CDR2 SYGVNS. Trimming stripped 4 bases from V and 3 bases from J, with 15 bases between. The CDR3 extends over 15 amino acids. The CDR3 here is CASSVSFRGHTEAFF. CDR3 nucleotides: TGTGCCAGCAGTGTATCGTTTAGGGGACACACTGAAGCTTTCTTT.

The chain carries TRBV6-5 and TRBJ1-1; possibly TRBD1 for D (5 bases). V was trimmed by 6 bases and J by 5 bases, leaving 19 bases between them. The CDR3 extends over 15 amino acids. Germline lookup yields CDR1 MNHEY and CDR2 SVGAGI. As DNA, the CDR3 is TGTGCCAGCAGAAAGAAGACAGAAACCATAACTGAAGCTTTCTTT. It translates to CASRKKTETITEAFF.

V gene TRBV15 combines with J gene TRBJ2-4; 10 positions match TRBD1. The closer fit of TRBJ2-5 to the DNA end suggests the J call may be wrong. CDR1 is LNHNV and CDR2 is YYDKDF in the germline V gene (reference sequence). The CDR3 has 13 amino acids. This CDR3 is CIISRTGGETQYF. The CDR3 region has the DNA TGTATCATCAGCCGGACAGGGGGAGAGACCCAGTACTTC.

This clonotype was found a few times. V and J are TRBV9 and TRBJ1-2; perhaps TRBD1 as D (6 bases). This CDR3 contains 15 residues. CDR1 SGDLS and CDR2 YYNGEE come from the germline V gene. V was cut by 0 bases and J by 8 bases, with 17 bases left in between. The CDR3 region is CASSVALGGAWGYTF. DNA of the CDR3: TGTGCCAGCAGCGTAGCCTTAGGGGGGGCCTGGGGCTACACCTTC.

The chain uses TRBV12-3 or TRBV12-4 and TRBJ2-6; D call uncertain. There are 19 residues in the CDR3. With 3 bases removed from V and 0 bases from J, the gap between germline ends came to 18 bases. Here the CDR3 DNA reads TGTGCCAGCAGTTTCAGGCTAACTCCACTTCCCTCTGGGGCCAACGTCCTGACTTTC. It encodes CASSFRLTPLPSGANVLTF.

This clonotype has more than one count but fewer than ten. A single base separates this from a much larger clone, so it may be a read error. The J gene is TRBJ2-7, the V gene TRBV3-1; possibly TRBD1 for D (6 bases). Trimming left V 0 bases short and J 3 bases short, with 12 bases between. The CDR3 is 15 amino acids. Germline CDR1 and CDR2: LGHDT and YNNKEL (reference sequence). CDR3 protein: CASSQDWARGYEQYF. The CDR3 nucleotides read TGTGCCAGCAGCCAAGATTGGGCCAGGGGCTACGAGCAGTACTTC.

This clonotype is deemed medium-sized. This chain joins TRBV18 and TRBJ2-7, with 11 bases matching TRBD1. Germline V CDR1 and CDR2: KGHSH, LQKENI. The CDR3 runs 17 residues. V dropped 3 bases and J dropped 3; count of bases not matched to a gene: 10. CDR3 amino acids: CASSPKTGQGAIYEQYF. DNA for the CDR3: TGTGCCAGCTCACCTAAAACCGGACAGGGGGCCATCTACGAGCAGTACTTC.

The CDR3 protein is CASRGKDSKDQPQHF. CDR3 DNA sequence: TGTGCCAGCAGGGGAAAGGACTCTAAGGATCAGCCCCAGCATTTT. This chain links TRBV6-1 with TRBJ1-5; no firm D call. Germline assignment: CDR1 MNHNS and CDR2 SASEGT. Between the trimmed V and J ends, which lost 6 bases and 5 bases, there was a span of 17 bases. This CDR3 spans 15 amino acids.

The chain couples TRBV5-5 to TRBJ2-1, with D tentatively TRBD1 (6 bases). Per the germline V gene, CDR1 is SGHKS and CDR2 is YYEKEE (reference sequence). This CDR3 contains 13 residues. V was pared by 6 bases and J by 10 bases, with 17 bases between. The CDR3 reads CASNQGGRLEQFF. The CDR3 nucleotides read TGTGCCAGCAACCAAGGGGGACGGTTGGAGCAGTTCTTC.

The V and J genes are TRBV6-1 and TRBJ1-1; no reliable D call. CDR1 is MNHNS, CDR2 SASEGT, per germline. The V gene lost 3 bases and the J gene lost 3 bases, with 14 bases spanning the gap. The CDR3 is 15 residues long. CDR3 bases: TGTGCCAGCAGTGACCCGACCTTGGCCGACACTGAAGCTTTCTTT. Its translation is CASSDPTLADTEAFF.

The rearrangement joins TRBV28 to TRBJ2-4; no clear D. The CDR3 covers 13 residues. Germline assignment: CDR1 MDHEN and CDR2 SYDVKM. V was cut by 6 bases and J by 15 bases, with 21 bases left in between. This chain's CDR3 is CASSATGKTLGYF. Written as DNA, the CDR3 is TGTGCCAGCAGCGCTACGGGCAAGACCTTAGGGTACTTC. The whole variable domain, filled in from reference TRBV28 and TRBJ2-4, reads DVKVTQSSRYLVKRTGEKVFLECVQDMDHENMFWYRQDPGLGLRLIYFSYDVKMKEKGDIPEGYSVSREKKERFSLILESASTNQTSMYLCASSATGKTLGYFGAGTRLSVL.

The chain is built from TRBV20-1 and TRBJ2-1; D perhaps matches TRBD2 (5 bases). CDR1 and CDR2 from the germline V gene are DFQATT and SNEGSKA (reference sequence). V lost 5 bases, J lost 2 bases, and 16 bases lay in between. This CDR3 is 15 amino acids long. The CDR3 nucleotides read TGCAGTGCTTGGGCCGAGGACTTAACCTACAATGAGCAGTTCTTC. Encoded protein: CSAWAEDLTYNEQFF.

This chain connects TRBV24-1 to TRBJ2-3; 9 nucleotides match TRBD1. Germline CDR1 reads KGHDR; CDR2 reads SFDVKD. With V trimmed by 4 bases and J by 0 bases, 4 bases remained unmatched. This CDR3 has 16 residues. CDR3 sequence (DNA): TGTGCCACCAGTGACCGACAGGGGGATAGCACAGATACGCAGTATTTT. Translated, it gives CATSDRQGDSTDTQYF.

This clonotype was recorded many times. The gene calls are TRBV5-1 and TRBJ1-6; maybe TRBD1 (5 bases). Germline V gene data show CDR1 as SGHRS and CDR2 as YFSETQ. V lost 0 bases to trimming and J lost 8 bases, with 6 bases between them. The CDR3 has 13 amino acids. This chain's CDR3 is CASSLETDSPLHF. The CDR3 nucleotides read TGCGCCAGCAGCTTGGAGACAGATTCACCCCTCCACTTT.

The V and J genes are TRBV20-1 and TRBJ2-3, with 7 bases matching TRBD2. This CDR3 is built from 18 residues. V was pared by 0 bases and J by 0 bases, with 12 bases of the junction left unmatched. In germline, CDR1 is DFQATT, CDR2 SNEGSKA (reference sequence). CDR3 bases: TGCAGTGCTAGAGAGATACCACCGCTAGCGGTCAGCACAGATACGCAGTATTTT. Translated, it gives CSAREIPPLAVSTDTQYF.

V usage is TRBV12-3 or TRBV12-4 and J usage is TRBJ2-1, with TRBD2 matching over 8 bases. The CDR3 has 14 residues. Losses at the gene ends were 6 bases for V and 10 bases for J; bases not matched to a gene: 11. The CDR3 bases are TGTGCCAGCAGCCTGACTAGCGTAGTCAACGAGCAGTTCTTC. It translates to CASSLTSVVNEQFF.

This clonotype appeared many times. This CDR3 reads CASSSDRALYGYEQYF. The CDR3 bases are TGTGCCAGCAGCTCGGACAGGGCTCTCTACGGCTACGAGCAGTACTTC. The chain couples TRBV7-2 to TRBJ2-7, with 8 bases aligning to TRBD1. Germline V CDR1 and CDR2: SGHTA, FQGNSA. V lost 4 bases, J lost 3 bases, and 11 bases stayed unmatched. This CDR3 contains 16 residues.

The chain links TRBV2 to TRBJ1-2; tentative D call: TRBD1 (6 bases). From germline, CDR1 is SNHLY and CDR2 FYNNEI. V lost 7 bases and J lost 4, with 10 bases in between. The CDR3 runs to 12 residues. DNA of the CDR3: TGTGCCAGCACAGGGGCCGGCTATGGCTACACCTTC. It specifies CASTGAGYGYTF.

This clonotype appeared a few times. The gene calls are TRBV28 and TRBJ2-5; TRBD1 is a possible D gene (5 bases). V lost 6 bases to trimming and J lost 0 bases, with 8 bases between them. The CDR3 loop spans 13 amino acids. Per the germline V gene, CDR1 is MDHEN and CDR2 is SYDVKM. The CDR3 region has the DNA TGTGCCAGCAGCCCAGGGAACCAAGAGACCCAGTACTTC. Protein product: CASSPGNQETQYF.